This T cell receptor beta chain derives from a study of read filtering for tumor transcriptome and immune sequencing. As for the study in general: Per sample, TCR-region reads ranged about 3.5 to 11 million by IR-seq, roughly 80 to 1273 by RNA-seq.

V was pared by 5 bases and J by 4 bases, with 15 bases between. Germline V gene data show CDR1 as MNHEY and CDR2 as SMNVEV (reference sequence). The CDR3 covers 15 residues. This clonotype has ten or more counts. Its antigen is undetermined. General study points: RNA-seq captured clonotypes less deeply and reliably than IR-seq. The CD138-negative fraction was mixed bone marrow immune cells, not pure T cells. IR-seq and RNA-seq agreed better without single-read clonotypes.

The library was built from roughly 400 ng RNA with molecular barcoded adaptors for alpha/delta and beta/gamma chains. TCRdb reprocessed the reads via MiXCR and lists one record per CDR3 protein. This table holds some 15,000 distinct CDR3 sequences, roughly 20% found once. The sample was a population of CD138-negative cells sorted from bone marrow. The clonotype originates from a donor aged 40 or over with multiple myeloma. The chain links TRBV27 to TRBJ2-1, with TRBD2 as a possible D gene (5 bases). CDR3 sequence (DNA): TGTGCCAGCAGTCACCTAGCTGGGCCTTACAATGAGCAGTTCTTC. Encoded protein: CASSHLAGPYNEQFF.